This entry concerns a single TCR beta chain. The antigen remains undetermined. Isolating CD4+ T cells followed more than eight days of culture. Sometime from March through December 2020, the person acquired a SARS-CoV-2 infection that PCR confirmed. Of the BNT162b2 and mRNA-1273 vaccines, participants received two doses of one or the other. IL-2 medium took the place of half the medium on both days 3 and 7. These data originate in a study of vaccination effects on CD4 cells after COVID-19. Background on the study: Ahead of sequencing, the ViraFEST assay grew antigen-specific CD4+ T cells using viral peptide pools. Each well held two million PBMC cultured with around 9.7 ug/ml peptides and roughly 9 IU/ml IL-2. Findings and caveats of the study: Early timepoints after infection were absent, and convalescent patients were few in the study.

Profiling relied on immunoSEQ multiplex PCR, and the TCRdb table lists in-frame clones only, not all of them. Of roughly 51,000 clones detected, over 60% appear once; the ten largest clones hold under 7%. Unmatched junction bases numbered 11, after V lost 5 bases and J lost 8 bases. This CDR3 comprises 14 residues. Germline values: CDR1 MNHEY, CDR2 SMNVEV (reference sequence). This material consisted of CD4+ T cells from PBMCs cultured without peptide, taken after COVID-19 vaccination. The genes are TRBV27 and TRBJ2-7, with 8 bases aligning to TRBD1. This clonotype was sampled from a human donor who had a prior SARS-CoV-2 infection. This CDR3 is CASSVGQAAGQQYF. For the CDR3, the DNA is TGTGCCAGCAGTGTGGGACAGGCGGCAGGGCAGCAGTACTTC.